This T cell receptor (beta chain) was identified during a study of technical replicates of blood from a handful of donors. Trimming pared 2 bases from V and 2 bases from J, leaving 14 bases between. Germline V gene data show CDR1 as SGHRS and CDR2 as YFSETQ. The CDR3 runs to 15 residues. The data were produced by immunoSEQ multiplex PCR, yet TCRdb's version contains in-frame clones alone and is incomplete. The sample has approximately 81,000 clones; roughly 95% are singletons. This sequence was found in a human donor in good health. The specimen sequenced was T cells isolated from PBMCs. The rearrangement joins TRBV5-1 to TRBJ2-7; D possibly corresponds to TRBD1 (7 bases). The CDR3 bases are TGCGCCAGCAGCTTTGGAGGGGGCTTCCCCTACGAGCAGTACTTC. It is translated as CASSFGGGFPYEQYF.